This T cell receptor beta chain was recorded in a study of blood T cells in healthy people across ages. Whole-study results and caveats: Aged donors had fewer naive CD4+ cells and lower diversity than long-lived donors. Naive and antigen-experienced cells were not separated, limiting conclusive comparison.

As concerns this clonotype: Its antigen is not identified.

Sample-barcoded 5' priming and a J-beta primer mix drove a second PCR of roughly 6 to 12 cycles. MiXCR, run by TCRdb on the 5' RACE reads, gives a single entry per CDR3 protein. The sample includes hundreds of thousands of distinct CDR3 sequences, about 47% of them seen just once. In germline, CDR1 is MNHEY, CDR2 SVGEGT. This CDR3 contains 16 residues. The V and J ends lost 6 bases and 1 base, in that order; junction bases with no gene match: 12. Sequencing was carried out using blood. This chain joins TRBV6-2 or TRBV6-3 and TRBJ2-7; 7 bases match TRBD1. This receptor was identified in a man at least 80 years old in good health. As DNA, the CDR3 is TGTGCCAGCAGCCATCGGGGACAGCCAGTATCCTACGAGCAGTACTTC. Its translation: CASSHRGQPVSYEQYF.